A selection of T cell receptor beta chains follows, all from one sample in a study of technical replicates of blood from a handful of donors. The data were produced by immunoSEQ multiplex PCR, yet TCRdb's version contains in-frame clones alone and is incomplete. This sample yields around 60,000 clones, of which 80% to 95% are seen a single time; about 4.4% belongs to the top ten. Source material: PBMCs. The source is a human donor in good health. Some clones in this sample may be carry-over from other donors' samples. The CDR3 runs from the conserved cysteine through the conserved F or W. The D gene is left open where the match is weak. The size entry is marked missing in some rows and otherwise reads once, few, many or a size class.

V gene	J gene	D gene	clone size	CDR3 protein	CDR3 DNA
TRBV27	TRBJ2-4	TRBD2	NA	CASSLFREDIQYF	TGTGCCAGCAGTTTATTCCGGGAGGACATTCAGTACTTC
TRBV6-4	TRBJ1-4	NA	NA	CASSAGGQNEKLFF	TGTGCCAGCAGTGCCGGCGGTCAGAATGAAAAACTGTTTTTT
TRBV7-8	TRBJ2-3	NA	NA	CASSLGRLSGSQYF	TGTGCCAGCAGCCTGGGGCGTCTTAGCGGTTCGCAGTATTTT
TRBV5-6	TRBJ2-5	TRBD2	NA	CASSFLAGGQETQYF	TGTGCCAGCAGCTTCTTAGCGGGGGGGCAGGAGACCCAGTACTTC
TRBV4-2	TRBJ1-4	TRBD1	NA	CASSPLDRGDEKLFF	TGTGCCAGCAGCCCGCTGGACAGGGGGGACGAAAAACTGTTTTTT
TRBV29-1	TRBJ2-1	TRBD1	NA	CSARLSGQGPSGYNEQFF	TGCAGCGCTCGGTTATCGGGACAGGGTCCCTCGGGCTACAATGAGCAGTTCTTC
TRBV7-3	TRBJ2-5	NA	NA	CASSPQSGETQYF	TGTGCCAGCAGCCCCCAATCGGGAGAGACCCAGTACTTC
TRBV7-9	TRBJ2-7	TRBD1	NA	CASSLSWTGSYEQYF	TGTGCCAGCAGCCTTAGTTGGACAGGCTCCTACGAGCAGTACTTC
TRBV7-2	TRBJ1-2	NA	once	CASSPRGRANGYTF	TGTGCCAGCAGCCCGAGGGGGAGGGCGAATGGCTACACCTTC
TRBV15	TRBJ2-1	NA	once	CATSMSGRGRYEQFF	TGTGCCACCAGCATGAGCGGACGAGGGAGGTATGAGCAGTTCTTC
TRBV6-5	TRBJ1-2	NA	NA	CASRPGGRRAGYTF	TGTGCCAGCAGACCCGGGGGGCGCAGGGCTGGCTACACCTTC
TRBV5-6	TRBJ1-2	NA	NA	CASSLSRDYGYTF	TGTGCCAGCAGCTTAAGCAGGGACTATGGCTACACCTTC
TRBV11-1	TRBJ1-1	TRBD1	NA	CASSRRGQGAEAFF	TGTGCCAGCAGCCGTCGGGGACAGGGGGCTGAAGCTTTCTTT
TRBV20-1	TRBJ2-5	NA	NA	CSAGLRETQYF	TGCAGTGCGGGCCTCCGAGAGACCCAGTACTTC
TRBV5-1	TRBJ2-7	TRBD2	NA	CASSPSGTYEQYF	TGCGCCAGCAGCCCCAGCGGGACGTACGAGCAGTACTTC
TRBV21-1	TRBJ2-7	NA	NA	CASSILPISGRISYEQYF	TGTGCCAGCAGCATATTACCTATTAGCGGGAGAATCTCCTACGAGCAGTACTTC
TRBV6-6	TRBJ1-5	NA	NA	CASSYGQLYNQPQHF	TGTGCCAGCAGTTACGGGCAGTTATATAATCAGCCCCAGCATTTT
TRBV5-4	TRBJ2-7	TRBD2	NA	CASSLAGTSGSYEQYF	TGTGCCAGCAGCTTGGCAGGGACTAGCGGGAGCTACGAGCAGTACTTC
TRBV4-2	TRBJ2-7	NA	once	CASSQAPRDSGYEQYF	TGTGCCAGCAGCCAAGCCCCCCGGGACTCCGGATACGAGCAGTACTTC
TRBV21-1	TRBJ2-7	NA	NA	CASSNGSSGTGCYEQYF	TGTGCCAGCAGCAATGGATCTTCCGGGACAGGATGTTACGAGCAGTACTTC
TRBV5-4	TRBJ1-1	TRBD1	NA	CASSLDRGSKTEAFF	TGTGCCAGCAGCCTAGACAGGGGAAGTAAAACTGAAGCTTTCTTT
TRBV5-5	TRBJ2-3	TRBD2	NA	CASSLELAGGNTQYF	TGTGCCAGCAGCTTGGAGCTAGCGGGGGGGAATACGCAGTATTTT
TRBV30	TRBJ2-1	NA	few	CAWSSAGYNEQFF	TGTGCCTGGAGTTCGGCAGGATACAATGAGCAGTTCTTC
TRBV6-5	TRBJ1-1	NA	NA	CASSLRQGFTEAFF	TGTGCCAGCAGTTTGCGGCAGGGGTTCACTGAAGCTTTCTTT
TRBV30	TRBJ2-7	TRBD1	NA	CACIGQGAYEQYF	TGTGCCTGTATCGGACAGGGGGCTTACGAGCAGTACTTC
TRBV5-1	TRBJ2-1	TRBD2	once	CASSLWTSGGYNEQFF	TGCGCCAGCAGCTTGTGGACTAGCGGGGGCTACAATGAGCAGTTCTTC
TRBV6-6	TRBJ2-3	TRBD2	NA	CASSYSAGGTDTQYF	TGTGCCAGCAGTTACTCTGCGGGAGGTACAGATACGCAGTATTTT
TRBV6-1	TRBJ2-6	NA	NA	CASSELRHPSGANVLTF	TGTGCCAGCAGTGAACTCAGGCACCCCTCTGGGGCCAACGTCCTGACTTTC
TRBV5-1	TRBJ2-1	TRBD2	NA	CASSFSGRGYNEQFF	TGCGCCAGCAGCTTCAGCGGGAGGGGCTACAATGAGCAGTTCTTC
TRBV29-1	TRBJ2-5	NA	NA	CSTWLETQYF	TGCAGTACCTGGCTTGAGACCCAGTACTTC
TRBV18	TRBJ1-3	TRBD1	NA	CASSLVQGASGNTIYF	TGTGCCAGCTCACTCGTACAGGGGGCATCAGGAAACACCATATATTTT
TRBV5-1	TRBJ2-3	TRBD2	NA	CASSFEPSGSTDTQYF	TGCGCCAGCAGCTTCGAACCTAGCGGGAGCACAGATACGCAGTATTTT
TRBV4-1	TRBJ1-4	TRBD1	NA	CASRGTANEKLFF	TGCGCCAGCAGGGGGACAGCTAATGAAAAACTGTTTTTT
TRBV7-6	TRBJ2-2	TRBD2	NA	CASTATGGNTGELFF	TGTGCCAGCACTGCCACGGGAGGGAACACCGGGGAGCTGTTTTTT
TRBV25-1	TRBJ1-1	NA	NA	CASRRTDRTMNTEAFF	TGTGCCAGCAGGCGGACAGACCGAACTATGAACACTGAAGCTTTCTTT
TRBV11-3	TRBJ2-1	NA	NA	CASSLGGMRNEQFF	TGTGCCAGCAGTTTGGGTGGCATGCGGAATGAGCAGTTCTTC
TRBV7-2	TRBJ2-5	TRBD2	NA	CASSLGLAGQETQYF	TGTGCCAGCAGCTTGGGACTAGCGGGACAAGAGACCCAGTACTTC
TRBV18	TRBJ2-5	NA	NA	CASSLLAWETQYF	TGTGCCAGCTCGCTACTAGCTTGGGAGACCCAGTACTTC
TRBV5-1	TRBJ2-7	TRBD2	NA	CASSLDSSGRTYEQYF	TGCGCCAGCAGCTTGGATAGTAGCGGGAGGACCTACGAGCAGTACTTC
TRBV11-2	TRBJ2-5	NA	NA	CASSLVVRQETQYF	TGTGCCAGCAGCTTAGTAGTCCGCCAAGAGACCCAGTACTTC
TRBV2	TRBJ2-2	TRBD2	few	CASNAGVNTGELFF	TGTGCCAGCAACGCGGGGGTGAACACCGGGGAGCTGTTTTTT
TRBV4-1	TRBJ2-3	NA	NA	CASSQGGWDTQYF	TGCGCCAGCAGCCAAGGAGGCTGGGATACGCAGTATTTT
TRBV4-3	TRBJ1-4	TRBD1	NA	CASSQEWGTGFNEKLFF	TGCGCCAGCAGCCAAGAATGGGGGACAGGGTTTAATGAAAAACTGTTTTTT
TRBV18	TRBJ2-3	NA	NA	CASSPSQGTDTQYF	TGTGCCAGCTCACCTTCCCAGGGGACAGATACGCAGTATTTT
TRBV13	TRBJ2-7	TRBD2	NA	CASTSRIAGAYEQYF	TGTGCCAGCACCTCTAGAATAGCGGGAGCCTACGAGCAGTACTTC